This T cell receptor beta chain comes out of a study of T cells expressing NK-cell markers. Synthesis of TCR beta cDNA relied on 5'RACE template switching carrying UMIs. Following a re-call of the 5' RACE reads, TCRdb has one entry per CDR3 protein and lacks DNA. Its clone listing holds about 150,000 distinct CDR3 sequences. The length of the CDR3 is 13 residues. Germline values: CDR1 LGHDT, CDR2 YNNKEL (reference sequence). The source is a woman in her 50s in good health. The sequenced material came from blood T cells: a sorted CD56 or NKG2C T cell subset, CD4+ or CD8+ T cells, or bulk PBMC T cells (not recorded which). The chain couples TRBV3-1 to TRBJ1-1. This CDR3 reads CASSQSGATEAFF.